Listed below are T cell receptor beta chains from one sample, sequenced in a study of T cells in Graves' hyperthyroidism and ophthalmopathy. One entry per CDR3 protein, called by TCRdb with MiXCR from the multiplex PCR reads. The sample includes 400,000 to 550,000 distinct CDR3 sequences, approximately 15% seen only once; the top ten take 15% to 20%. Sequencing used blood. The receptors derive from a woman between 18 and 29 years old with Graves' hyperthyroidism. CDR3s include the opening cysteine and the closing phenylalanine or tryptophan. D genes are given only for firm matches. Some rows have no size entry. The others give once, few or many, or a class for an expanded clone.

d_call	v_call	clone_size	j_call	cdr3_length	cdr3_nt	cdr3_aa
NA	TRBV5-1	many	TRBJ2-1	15	TGCGCCAGCAGCCGGATCTCGAGCTCCTACAATGAGCAGTTCTTC	CASSRISSSYNEQFF
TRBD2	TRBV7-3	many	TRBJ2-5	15	TGTGCCAGCAGCTCCGTAGCGGGAGTGGGAGAGACCCAGTACTTC	CASSSVAGVGETQYF
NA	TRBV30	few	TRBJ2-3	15	TGTGCCTGGAGTGTAGAGACAGGCAGCACAGATACGCAGTATTTT	CAWSVETGSTDTQYF
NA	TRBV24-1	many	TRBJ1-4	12	TGTGCCACCAGTGCGGAAAATGAAAAACTGTTTTTT	CATSAENEKLFF
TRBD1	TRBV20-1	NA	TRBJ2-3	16	TGCAGTGCTAGAGATTGGCTCAGGGGGCAGGGAGATACGCAGTATTTT	CSARDWLRGQGDTQYF
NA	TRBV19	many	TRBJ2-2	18	TGTGCCAGTAGTATAGGAAAGGGACGGACTCCTAACACCGGGGAGCTGTTTTTT	CASSIGKGRTPNTGELFF
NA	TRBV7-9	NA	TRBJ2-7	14	TGTGCCAGCAGCTTAGACCTAGGGTCCTACGAGCAGTACTTC	CASSLDLGSYEQYF
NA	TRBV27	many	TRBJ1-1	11	TGTGCCGTGTACTGGAACACTGAAGCTTTCTTT	CAVYWNTEAFF
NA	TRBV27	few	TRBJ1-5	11	TGTGCCAGCGGGCGAGAGGAGCCCCAGCATTTT	CASGREEPQHF
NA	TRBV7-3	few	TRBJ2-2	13	TGTGCCAGCAGCTTAATCGCCACCGGGGAGCTGTTTTTT	CASSLIATGELFF
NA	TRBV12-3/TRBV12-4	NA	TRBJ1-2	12	TGTGCCAGCAGCTACACAGGGCGAGGCTACACCTTC	CASSYTGRGYTF
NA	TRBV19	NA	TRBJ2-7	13	TGTGCCAGTAGTATGGAAGTGCCCTACGAGCAGTACTTC	CASSMEVPYEQYF
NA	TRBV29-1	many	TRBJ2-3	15	TGCAGCGTTGAACGGGCCGGAGGTGGTGCAGATACGCAGTATTTT	CSVERAGGGADTQYF
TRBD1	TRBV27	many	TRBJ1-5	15	TGTGCCAGCAGCCCCGGGACAGTAGGCAATCAGCCCCAGCATTTT	CASSPGTVGNQPQHF
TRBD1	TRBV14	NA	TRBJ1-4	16	TGTGCCAGCAGCCAGACAAACAGGGGGCCCGGTGAAAAACTGGTTTTT	CASSQTNRGPGEKLVF
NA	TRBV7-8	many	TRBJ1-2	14	TGTGCCAGCAGCCTCCCCGGGTCCCGCTATGGCTACACCTTC	CASSLPGSRYGYTF
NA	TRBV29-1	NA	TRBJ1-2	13	TGCAGCGCCCGGCGTCTAACTAACTATGGCTACACCTTC	CSARRLTNYGYTF
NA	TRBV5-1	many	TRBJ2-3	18	TGCGCCAGCAGCTTGGGGAGGGCCCGACCCCCTCCCACAGATACGCAGTATTTT	CASSLGRARPPPTDTQYF
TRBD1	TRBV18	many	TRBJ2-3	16	TGTGCCAGCTCACCAAGACAGGGGCGAAGCACAGATACGCAGTATTTT	CASSPRQGRSTDTQYF
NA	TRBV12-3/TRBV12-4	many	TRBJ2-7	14	TGTGCCAGCAGTTCAGTCGACTGGACCTACGAGCAGTACTTC	CASSSVDWTYEQYF
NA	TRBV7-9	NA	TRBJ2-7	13	TGTGCCAGCAGCCCCCAGGAGACGACACAGCAGTACTTC	CASSPQETTQQYF
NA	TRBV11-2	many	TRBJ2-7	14	TGTGCCAGCAGCTTAGGATCTTACCCTTACGAGCAGTACTTC	CASSLGSYPYEQYF
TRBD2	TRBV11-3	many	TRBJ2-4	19	TGTGCCAGCAGCTTAGGCGCTGCGGGAGGTGAACCGGAGAAAAACATTCAGTACTTC	CASSLGAAGGEPEKNIQYF
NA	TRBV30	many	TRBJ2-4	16	TGTGCCTGGAGTGTCGAGCTGGGCGGGCTAAAAAACATTCAGTACTTC	CAWSVELGGLKNIQYF
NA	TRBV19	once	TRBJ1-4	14	TGTGCCAGTAGTCGGGGACCCTACAATGAAAAACTGTTTTTT	CASSRGPYNEKLFF
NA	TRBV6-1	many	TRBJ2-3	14	TGTGCCAGCAGTGAAGTGGGGAGCACAGATACGCAGTATTTT	CASSEVGSTDTQYF
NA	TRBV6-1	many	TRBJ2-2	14	TGTGCCAGTGCCCTGAGGACCGGGTACGGGGAGCTGTTTTTT	CASALRTGYGELFF
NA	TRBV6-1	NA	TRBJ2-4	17	TGTGCCAGCAGCCCCCGACGTGGGCGGGATGCCAAAAACATTCAGTACTTC	CASSPRRGRDAKNIQYF
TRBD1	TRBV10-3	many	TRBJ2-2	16	TGTGCCATCAGTGGGGACAGGCCCCTAAACACCGGGGAGCTGTTTTTT	CAISGDRPLNTGELFF
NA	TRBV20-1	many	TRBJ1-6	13	TGCAGTGCTAGAAACCTAAGGGATTCACCCCTCCACTTT	CSARNLRDSPLHF
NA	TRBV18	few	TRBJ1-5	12	TGTGCCAGTGGTGTGAGTAGCCAGCCCCAGCATTTT	CASGVSSQPQHF
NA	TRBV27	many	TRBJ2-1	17	TGTGCCAGCAGTCCCCCCCCGGAGTCTTACTCCTACAATGAGCAGTTCTTC	CASSPPPESYSYNEQFF
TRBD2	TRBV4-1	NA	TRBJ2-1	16	TGCGCCAGCAGCCAAGAATCTAGCGGGAGGCGGGATGAGCAGTTCTTC	CASSQESSGRRDEQFF
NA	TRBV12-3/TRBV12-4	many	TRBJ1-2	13	TGTGCCAGCAGTTTAGCGGAGGGGTATGGCTACACCTTC	CASSLAEGYGYTF
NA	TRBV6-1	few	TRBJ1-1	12	TGTGCCAGCAGTACGACAGACACTGAAGCTTTCTTT	CASSTTDTEAFF
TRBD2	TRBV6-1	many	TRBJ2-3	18	TGTGCCAGCAGTGCCCTAGCGGGAGGGCGACGAGCTCATCATACGCAGTATTTT	CASSALAGGRRAHHTQYF
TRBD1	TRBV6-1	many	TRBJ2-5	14	TGTGCCAGCAGACAGGGGAACCTTGGAGAGACCCAGTACTTC	CASRQGNLGETQYF
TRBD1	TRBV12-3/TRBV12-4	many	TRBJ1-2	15	TGTGCCAGCAGTTCAGGGGGTGGGTTGAACTATGGCTACACCTTC	CASSSGGGLNYGYTF
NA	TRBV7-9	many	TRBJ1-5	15	TGTGCCAGCAGCCATCCTCTGACGGAAGGCCAGCCCCAGCATTTT	CASSHPLTEGQPQHF
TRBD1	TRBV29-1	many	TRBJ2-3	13	TGCAGCCCATGGGACAGGGAAACAGATACGCAGTATTTT	CSPWDRETDTQYF